The sequence of this T cell receptor (beta chain) was determined in a study of TIL therapy for anti-PD-1-resistant metastatic lung cancer. Turning to the study itself: Median patient age was approximately 59, ranging roughly 38-85 years. Tumors carried a median about 1.5 non-synonymous mutations per megabase. Most patients had lung adenocarcinoma.

Time point denoted: pre-treatment sample, taken before nivolumab and TIL therapy. The tumor samples were excised metastases, mostly pleural nodules or supraclavicular lymph nodes. Regarding the study as a whole: Treatment-naive, never-smoker and oncogene-addicted patients were overrepresented in this highly selected cohort.

This was the immunoSEQ v3 assay. Here immunoSEQ multiplex PCR was the method, and the copy in TCRdb shows in-frame clones only, minus some. This sample has tens of thousands of clones, with less than 85% found just once. In germline, CDR1 is MDHEN, CDR2 SYDVKM. The CDR3 loop spans 14 amino acids. The V and J ends lost 3 bases and 8 bases respectively, with 16 bases between them. Turning to this clone: Its target is unknown.

The rearrangement joins TRBV28 to TRBJ1-2, with a possible D match to TRBD1 (6 bases). This clonotype was sampled from a person between 30 and 79 years old with non-small cell lung cancer. The starting material was tumor tissue, obtained at baseline. CDR3 loop: CASSFTSGAKGYTF. CDR3 DNA: TGTGCCAGCAGTTTCACCTCGGGGGCAAAAGGCTACACCTTC.